These T cell receptor beta chains were read from a single sample in a study of cytomegalovirus exposure and HLA in healthy donors. The repertoire was sequenced with immunoSEQ multiplex PCR; TCRdb's copy has only in-frame clones and lacks some. The table lists around 150,000 clones, roughly 79% of them singletons, with about 1% in the top ten. Sequenced: PBMCs. The source of these receptors is a woman between 40 and 50 years old in good health and CMV-seronegative. CDR3s include the opening cysteine and the closing phenylalanine or tryptophan. The D gene is left open where the match is weak.

J gene,V gene,CDR3 length,D gene,CDR3 protein
TRBJ2-7,TRBV28,15,TRBD1,CASSDPGQGAYEQYF
TRBJ2-1,TRBV12-5,14,-,CASALGLPRDEQFF
TRBJ2-5,TRBV6-5,16,TRBD2,CASSYGGGRGQETQYF
TRBJ2-7,TRBV6-5,15,-,CASRIRSGLNYEQYF
TRBJ2-1,TRBV28,11,TRBD1,CASSFTGGEFF
TRBJ1-1,TRBV7-9,15,-,CASSQQGQLNTEAFF
TRBJ2-5,TRBV6-1,14,-,CASRQPGEPRTQYF
TRBJ1-2,TRBV29-1,13,-,CSSFDSSNYGYTF
TRBJ2-3,TRBV5-1,16,-,CASSFGSLSGTDTQYF
TRBJ2-3,TRBV7-3,16,TRBD2,CASSLEPGLAGDTQYF
TRBJ1-2,TRBV7-9,15,-,CASSLSGGVNYGYTF
TRBJ2-5,TRBV6-6,16,-,CASSYARDTGQETQYF
TRBJ2-5,TRBV30,14,-,CAWRQLDLEETQYF
TRBJ2-2,TRBV27,14,TRBD2,CASSKLAPTGELFF
TRBJ2-6,TRBV5-4,17,-,CASSLVSRASGANVLTF
TRBJ2-2,TRBV5-6,14,TRBD1,CASRTGLNTGELFF
TRBJ2-2,TRBV27,13,TRBD1,CASRQGEVGELFF
TRBJ2-5,TRBV7-8,13,-,CASRWGRQETQYF
TRBJ1-2,TRBV14,16,-,CASSQYTGHASYGYTF
TRBJ1-3,TRBV4-1,20,-,CASSQDRPEGGRRSGNTIYF
TRBJ1-3,TRBV5-1,16,-,CASSLLPGNAGNTIYF
TRBJ2-2,TRBV2,16,-,CASSGNPGLIVGELFF
TRBJ2-4,TRBV19,19,-,CASSPNLLTRSQAKNIQYF
TRBJ2-3,TRBV29-1,15,-,CSAGGLYQGSDTQYF
TRBJ2-1,TRBV5-8,15,TRBD2,CASSLDSGSYNEQFF
TRBJ1-5,TRBV2,14,TRBD1,CASSDGTGVQPQHF
TRBJ2-4,TRBV20-1,11,-,CSATAENIQYF
TRBJ1-5,TRBV28,18,-,CASSQRSERHYSNQPQHF
TRBJ2-7,TRBV10-3,14,TRBD1,CAISAGQGKGEQYF
TRBJ2-6,TRBV18,18,TRBD2,CASSQGLAGVSGANVLTF
TRBJ2-1,TRBV12-5,14,TRBD1,CASGTGQRNNEQFF
TRBJ2-1,TRBV13,17,TRBD1,CASSSTHRGSLGNEQFF
TRBJ2-3,TRBV18,15,TRBD2,CASSALAGSTDTQYF
TRBJ2-7,TRBV11-2,14,-,CASTPLSGTYEQYF
TRBJ1-1,TRBV9,14,-,CASSVNQGGTEAFF
TRBJ2-1,TRBV4-2,15,-,CASRPQAGSYNEQFF
TRBJ1-1,TRBV7-9,16,-,CASSLEAGGRGREAFF
TRBJ2-2,TRBV2,16,TRBD2,CASTASTSGFAGELFF
TRBJ2-7,TRBV6-6,16,TRBD2,CASTLTPSGPSYEQYF
TRBJ1-1,TRBV5-4,14,TRBD1,CASSPDRGRTEAFF
TRBJ2-1,TRBV7-3,13,-,CASSRGLDNEQFF